What follows are 20 T cell receptor beta chains derived from one specimen sequenced in a study of T cells in localized non-small cell lung cancer. Measured with immunoSEQ multiplex PCR; TCRdb has only the in-frame clones, and not every one. The data contain under 65,000 clones, roughly 90% of them singletons. This sample comprised peripheral blood, obtained before any cancer treatment. The source is a man between 40 and 69 years old with stage I squamous cell lung carcinoma.

The rearrangement uses TRBV4-2 and TRBJ2-1; D unclear. CDR3 length: 13 residues. V dropped 0 bases and J dropped 15 bases, with 15 bases sitting between them. The germline CDR1 and CDR2 sequences are LGHNA and YNFKEQ. The CDR3 protein is CASSQDLGGRRFF. The CDR3, as DNA: TGTGCCAGCAGCCAAGATCTGGGTGGCCGGAGGTTCTTC.

The chain has TRBV7-2 and TRBJ2-1; TRBD2 is a possible D gene (5 bases). The CDR3 length is 13 residues. Germline V CDR1 and CDR2: SGHTA, FQGNSA. Trimming removed 4 bases from V and 6 bases from J, with 10 bases in between. CDR3 DNA sequence: TGTGCCAGCAGCTCAGAGCGGTTCAATGAGCAGTTCTTC. Protein sequence: CASSSERFNEQFF.

The chain has TRBV15 and TRBJ2-3, with 7 bases aligning to TRBD2. Trimming cost V 0 bases and J 5 bases; bases outside gene matches: 2. Germline V CDR1 and CDR2: LNHNV, YYDKDF (reference sequence). CDR3 length: 14 amino acids. CDR3 bases: TGTGCCACCAGCAGAGATACGGGGGGAGATACGCAGTATTTT. It is translated as CATSRDTGGDTQYF.

V gene TRBV2 combines with J gene TRBJ1-4; D perhaps matches TRBD1 (5 bases). This CDR3 is built from 15 residues. The V and J ends lost 6 bases and 6 bases respectively, with 17 bases between them. Germline V CDR1 and CDR2: SNHLY, FYNNEI. CDR3 amino acids: CASSLSTGFYEKLFF. The CDR3 DNA follows: TGTGCCAGCAGCTTGTCCACAGGTTTCTATGAAAAACTGTTTTTT.

This sequence joins TRBV7-2 and TRBJ1-6; possibly TRBD1 for D (5 bases). CDR1 and CDR2 from the germline V gene are SGHTA and FQGNSA. This CDR3 region has 15 residues. V was cut by 1 base and J by 9 bases, with 13 bases left in between. CDR3 nucleotide sequence: TGTGCCAGCAGCTTAGGCCCCCGGAGGGGTTCACCCCTCCACTTT. Amino acids: CASSLGPRRGSPLHF.

The chain has TRBV5-4 and TRBJ2-1, with D possibly called TRBD1 or TRBD2 (5 bases each). CDR1 and CDR2 from the germline V gene are SGHNT and YYREEE (reference sequence). The CDR3 runs to 15 residues. The V and J ends lost 0 bases and 8 bases respectively, with 15 bases between them. The DNA of the CDR3 is TGTGCCAGCAGCTTGGAACTCGGGACCATAGATGAGCAGTTCTTC. This gives the protein CASSLELGTIDEQFF.

The chain recombines TRBV28 with TRBJ2-7; possible D gene TRBD2, 5 bases. With 5 bases removed from V and 0 bases from J, the gap between germline ends came to 8 bases. CDR3 length: 13 residues. The germline V gene encodes CDR1 MDHEN and CDR2 SYDVKM. The CDR3 nucleotides read TGTGCCAGCAGTCCGAGCGGCTCCTACGAGCAGTACTTC. Encoded protein: CASSPSGSYEQYF.

V is TRBV6-6 and J is TRBJ1-3; tentatively, D is TRBD1 (6 bases). Germline CDR1 reads MNHNY; CDR2 reads SVGAGI (reference sequence). V was shortened by 6 bases and J by 0 bases, with 12 bases between the two germline ends. This CDR3 is built from 15 residues. Written as DNA, the CDR3 is TGTGCCAGCAGCCCGACAGGCTACTCTGGAAACACCATATATTTT. Encoded protein: CASSPTGYSGNTIYF.

A single count supports this clone. The chain uses TRBV6-5 and TRBJ1-3, with D possibly being TRBD1 (5 bases). The germline V gene encodes CDR1 MNHEY and CDR2 SVGAGI. Between the trimmed V and J ends, which lost 5 bases and 4 bases, there was a span of 9 bases. The CDR3 has 13 amino acids. CDR3 region: CASSHRGGNTIYF. CDR3 sequence (DNA): TGTGCCAGCAGTCACCGGGGCGGAAACACCATATATTTT.

The chain carries TRBV28 and TRBJ1-4; D is undetermined. The ends were cut back, 5 bases at V and 7 bases at J, with 11 bases in the middle. CDR3 size: 13 residues. CDR1 and CDR2 (germline): MDHEN, SYDVKM. The DNA of the CDR3 is TGTGCCAGCAGTGTCGGGGATACTGAAAAACTGTTTTTT. Its translation is CASSVGDTEKLFF.

The chain combines TRBV4-2 with TRBJ2-1; D is possibly TRBD2 (5 bases). From germline, CDR1 is LGHNA and CDR2 YNFKEQ. This CDR3 is built from 16 residues. With 0 bases removed from V and 2 bases from J, the gap between germline ends came to 11 bases. The CDR3 sequence: CASSQEGGSAYNEQFF. CDR3 nucleotides: TGTGCCAGCAGCCAAGAGGGTGGGAGCGCCTACAATGAGCAGTTCTTC.

In its sample, this clone was seen a few times. V usage is TRBV2 and J usage is TRBJ1-1; D not certain. Per germline, CDR1 SNHLY and CDR2 FYNNEI. The CDR3 is made up of 14 amino acids. Trimming removed 6 bases at V and 0 bases at J, with 11 bases between. The CDR3 reads CASSSVNMNTEAFF. Here the CDR3 DNA reads TGTGCCAGCAGCTCCGTTAACATGAACACTGAAGCTTTCTTT.

A word on this clone: One end of the junction does not line up with germline, which may come from a read error. The rearrangement links TRBV7-7 to TRBJ2-2; D is undetermined. The CDR3 contains 12 residues. Germline-derived CDR1 and CDR2 are SSHAT and FNYEAQ (reference sequence). The CDR3 DNA reads TGTGCTAGCAGCCAACTGGACGGGGAGCTGTTTTTT. This codes for CASSQLDGELFF.

This clone was counted once. This chain connects TRBV6-1 to TRBJ2-7; D may be TRBD1 or TRBD2 (5 bases each). CDR3 length: 13 residues. V gave up 4 bases and J gave up 3 bases, with 10 bases separating them. Germline loops: CDR1 MNHNS, CDR2 SASEGT. The chain's CDR3 is CASSVEGYYEQYF. CDR3 DNA sequence: TGTGCCAGCAGTGTCGAGGGGTACTACGAGCAGTACTTC.

This clone was detected a few times. The J gene is TRBJ1-2, the V gene TRBV4-1; perhaps TRBD1 as D (6 bases). Trimming cost V 1 base and J 4 bases, with 16 bases left between them. The germline V gene encodes CDR1 MGHRA and CDR2 YSYEKL. The CDR3 contains 16 residues. For the CDR3, the DNA is TGCGCCAGCAGCCAAGCTGGAGGAGGGGGAGGCTATGGCTACACCTTC. As protein: CASSQAGGGGGYGYTF.

CDR3 nucleotide sequence: TGTGCCACGGGCCCACAAAGCTCCTACAATGAGCAGTTCTTC. Translated, it gives CATGPQSSYNEQFF. The rearrangement uses TRBV28 and TRBJ2-1; D gene ambiguous. The V gene's germline CDR1 is MDHEN and CDR2 SYDVKM. Trimming left V 10 bases short and J 0 bases short, with 13 bases between. The CDR3 covers 14 residues. Filled out from reference TRBV28 and TRBJ2-1, the complete variable domain reads DVKVTQSSRYLVKRTGEKVFLECVQDMDHENMFWYRQDPGLGLRLIYFSYDVKMKEKGDIPEGYSVSREKKERFSLILESASTNQTSMYLCATGPQSSYNEQFFGPGTRLTVL.

This clone was recorded only once. The chain links TRBV6-6 to TRBJ2-5; a weak D match, TRBD2 (6 bases). Germline V gives CDR1 MNHNY, CDR2 SVGAGI (reference sequence). Trimming shortened V by 5 bases and J by 4 bases, and 8 bases separated the two germline ends. The CDR3 totals 12 residues. The CDR3 is CASSALAETQYF. CDR3 DNA: TGTGCCAGCAGTGCACTAGCAGAGACCCAGTACTTC.

CDR3 coding DNA: TGTGCCATCGGACAGGGAGAGACCCAGTACTTC. Translating it yields CAIGQGETQYF. The V and J genes are TRBV6-1 and TRBJ2-5, with TRBD1 identical over 8 bases. In germline, CDR1 is MNHNS, CDR2 SASEGT. The CDR3 covers 11 residues. V lost 10 bases to trimming and J lost 4 bases; unmatched junction nucleotides: 2.

V usage is TRBV7-9 and J usage is TRBJ2-2; D unclear. Germline V gives CDR1 SEHNR, CDR2 FQNEAQ (reference sequence). This CDR3 region has 15 residues. The ends were cut back, 0 bases at V and 3 bases at J, with 8 bases in the middle. The CDR3 DNA reads TGTGCCAGCAGCTTAGCTGGCACGGACACCGGGGAGCTGTTTTTT. It is translated as CASSLAGTDTGELFF.

V is TRBV7-9 and J is TRBJ2-5, with 7 positions matching TRBD2. This CDR3 has 18 residues. Germline V gene sequence: CDR1 SEHNR, CDR2 FQNEAQ (reference sequence). Losses at the gene ends were 4 bases for V and 4 bases for J; bases not matched to a gene: 18. CDR3 sequence: CASSSRRTGGREGETQYF. The CDR3 nucleotides read TGTGCCAGCAGCTCCCGTCGCACGGGAGGCCGAGAGGGAGAGACCCAGTACTTC.